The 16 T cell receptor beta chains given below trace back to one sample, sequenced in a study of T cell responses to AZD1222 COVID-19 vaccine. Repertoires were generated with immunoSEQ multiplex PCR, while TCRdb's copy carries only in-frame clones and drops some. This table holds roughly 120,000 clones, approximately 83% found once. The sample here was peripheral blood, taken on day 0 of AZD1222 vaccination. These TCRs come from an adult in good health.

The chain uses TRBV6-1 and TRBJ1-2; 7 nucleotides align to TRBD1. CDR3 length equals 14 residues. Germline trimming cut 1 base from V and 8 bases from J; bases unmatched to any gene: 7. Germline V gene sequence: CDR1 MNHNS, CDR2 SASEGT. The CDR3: CASSEGTGGRGYTF. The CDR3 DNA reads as TGTGCCAGCAGTGAAGGGACAGGTGGACGCGGCTACACCTTC.

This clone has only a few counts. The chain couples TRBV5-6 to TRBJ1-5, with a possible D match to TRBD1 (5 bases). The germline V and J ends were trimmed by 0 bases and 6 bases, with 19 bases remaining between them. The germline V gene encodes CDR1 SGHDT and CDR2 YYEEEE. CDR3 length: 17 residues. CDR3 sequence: CASSLEASGRGSQPQHF. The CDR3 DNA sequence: TGTGCCAGCAGCTTGGAAGCGTCAGGGCGAGGAAGTCAGCCCCAGCATTTT. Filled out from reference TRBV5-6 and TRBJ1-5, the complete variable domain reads DAGVTQSPTHLIKTRGQQVTLRCSPKSGHDTVSWYQQALGQGPQFIFQYYEEEERQRGNFPDRFSGHQFPNYSSELNVNALLLGDSALYLCASSLEASGRGSQPQHFGDGTRLSIL.

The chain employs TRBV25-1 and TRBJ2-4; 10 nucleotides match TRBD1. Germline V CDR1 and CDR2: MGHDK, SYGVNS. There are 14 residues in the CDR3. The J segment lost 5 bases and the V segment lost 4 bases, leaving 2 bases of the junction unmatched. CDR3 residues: CASSADRGQNIQYF. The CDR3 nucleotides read TGTGCCAGCAGTGCTGACAGGGGGCAAAACATTCAGTACTTC.

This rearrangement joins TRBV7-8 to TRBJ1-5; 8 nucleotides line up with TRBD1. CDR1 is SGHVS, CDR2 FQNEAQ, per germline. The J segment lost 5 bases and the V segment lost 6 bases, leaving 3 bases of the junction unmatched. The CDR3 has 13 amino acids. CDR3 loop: CASSLDRDQPQHF. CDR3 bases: TGTGCCAGCAGTCTGGACAGGGATCAGCCCCAGCATTTT.

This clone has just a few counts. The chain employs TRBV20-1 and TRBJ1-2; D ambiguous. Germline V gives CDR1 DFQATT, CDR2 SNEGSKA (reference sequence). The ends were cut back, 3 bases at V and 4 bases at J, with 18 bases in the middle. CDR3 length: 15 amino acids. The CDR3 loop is CSASPESIPSYGYTF. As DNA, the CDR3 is TGCAGTGCTAGTCCCGAATCCATCCCCAGCTATGGCTACACCTTC.

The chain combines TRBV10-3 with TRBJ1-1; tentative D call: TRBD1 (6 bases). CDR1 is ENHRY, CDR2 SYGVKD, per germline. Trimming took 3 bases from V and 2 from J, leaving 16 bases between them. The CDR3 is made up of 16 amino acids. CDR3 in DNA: TGTGCCATCAGTGATCGTCCAGGGGAAATAAACACTGAAGCTTTCTTT. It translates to CAISDRPGEINTEAFF.

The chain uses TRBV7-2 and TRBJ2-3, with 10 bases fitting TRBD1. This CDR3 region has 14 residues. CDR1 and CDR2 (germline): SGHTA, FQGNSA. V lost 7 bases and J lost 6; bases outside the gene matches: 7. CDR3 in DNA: TGTGCCAGCACCCGCGGGACAGGGGTTGATACGCAGTATTTT. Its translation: CASTRGTGVDTQYF.

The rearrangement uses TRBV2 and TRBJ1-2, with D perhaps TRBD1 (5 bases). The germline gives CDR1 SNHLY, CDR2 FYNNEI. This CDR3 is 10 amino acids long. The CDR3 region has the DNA TGTGCGGGGCCGGGTTACGGCAACACCTTC. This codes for CAGPGYGNTF.

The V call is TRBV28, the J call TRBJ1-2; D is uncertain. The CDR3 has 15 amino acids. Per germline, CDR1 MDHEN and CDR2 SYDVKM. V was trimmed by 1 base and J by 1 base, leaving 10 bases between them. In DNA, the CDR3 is TGTGCCAGCAGTTTATCACTGGGGAATAACTATGGCTACACCTTC. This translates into CASSLSLGNNYGYTF.

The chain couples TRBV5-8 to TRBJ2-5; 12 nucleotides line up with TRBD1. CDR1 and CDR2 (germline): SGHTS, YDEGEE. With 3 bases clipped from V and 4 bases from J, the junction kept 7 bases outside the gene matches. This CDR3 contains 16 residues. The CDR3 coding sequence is TGTGCCAGCAGCTGGGGACAGGGGGCTTTTCGAGAGACCCAGTACTTC. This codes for CASSWGQGAFRETQYF.

The CDR3 nucleotides are TGCACCAGCACCCTTAACCCCTGTAGCGGGGTGCACAATGAGCAGTTCTTC. Translated, it gives CTSTLNPCSGVHNEQFF. This chain uses TRBV1 with TRBJ2-1; the table calls TRBD2, which could not be checked here. TRBV1 is a documented pseudogene. CDR3 length equals 17 residues.

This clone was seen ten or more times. The DNA for the CDR3 is TGTGCCAGCAGCTCCCCAACAGGGATAGATACGCAGTATTTT. As protein: CASSSPTGIDTQYF. The chain employs TRBV7-9 and TRBJ2-3; tentative D call: TRBD1 (6 bases). Germline V CDR1 and CDR2: SEHNR, FQNEAQ (reference sequence). V was cut by 4 bases and J by 5 bases, with 13 bases left in between. This CDR3 is 14 amino acids long.

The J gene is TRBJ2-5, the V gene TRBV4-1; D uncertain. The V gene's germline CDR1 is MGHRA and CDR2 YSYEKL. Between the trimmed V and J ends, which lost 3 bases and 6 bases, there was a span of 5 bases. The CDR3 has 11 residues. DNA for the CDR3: TGCGCCAGCAGCCAGTACCAGACCCAGTACTTC. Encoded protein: CASSQYQTQYF.

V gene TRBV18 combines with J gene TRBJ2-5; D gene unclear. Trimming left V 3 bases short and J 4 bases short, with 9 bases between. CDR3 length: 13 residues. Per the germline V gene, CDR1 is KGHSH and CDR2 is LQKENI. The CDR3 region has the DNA TGTGCCAGCTCACCTGAGGATTCAGAGACCCAGTACTTC. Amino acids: CASSPEDSETQYF.

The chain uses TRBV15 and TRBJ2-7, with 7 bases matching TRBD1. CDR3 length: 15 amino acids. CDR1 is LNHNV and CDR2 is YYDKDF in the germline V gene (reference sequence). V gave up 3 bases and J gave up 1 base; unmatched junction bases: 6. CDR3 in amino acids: CATSSTGERSYEQYF. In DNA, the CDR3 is TGTGCCACCAGCAGCACAGGGGAAAGGTCCTACGAGCAGTACTTC.

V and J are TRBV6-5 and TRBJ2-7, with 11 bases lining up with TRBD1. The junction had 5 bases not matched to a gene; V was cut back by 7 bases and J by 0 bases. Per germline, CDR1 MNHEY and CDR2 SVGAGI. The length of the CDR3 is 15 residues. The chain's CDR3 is CASTSGTGGSYEQYF. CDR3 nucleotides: TGTGCCAGCACCTCCGGGACAGGGGGCTCCTACGAGCAGTACTTC.